Listed below are T cell receptor beta chains from one sample, sequenced in a study of blood T cell repertoires in COVID-19. Clones were sequenced by immunoSEQ multiplex PCR, and TCRdb holds only the in-frame ones, with some missing. The sample gives 190,000 or so clones, 80% to 90% of which show up once; 0.78% is in the top ten. Sequences were obtained from peripheral blood. The receptor source for this set is a woman between 65 and 79 years old with acute or convalescent COVID-19. CDR3s leave out the opening cysteine and the closing phenylalanine or tryptophan. Fields, in order: V gene, clone size, CDR3 protein. Expanded clones get a size class; other rows say once, few or many, or leave the size out.

V: TRBV10-1; size: .; CDR3: ASSVAGTGELF
V: TRBV6-1; size: .; CDR3: ASSGLGQGDTEAF
V: TRBV10-3; size: .; CDR3: AISPAGGQGDTQY
V: TRBV28; size: .; CDR3: ASIIGLPAPYEQY
V: TRBV5-1; size: once; CDR3: ASTLGGVRVGTEAF
V: TRBV7-8; size: .; CDR3: ASSVYPGQGTEAF
V: TRBV4-2; size: once; CDR3: ASSHTSTNSGRGTEAF
V: TRBV12-5; size: .; CDR3: ASGPDRNTEAF
V: TRBV11-2; size: .; CDR3: ASSQTGYNEKLF
V: TRBV5-4; size: .; CDR3: ASTPGITGELF
V: TRBV27; size: .; CDR3: ASRGQGAGNSPLH
V: TRBV6-5; size: few; CDR3: ASSYGDRGAGELF
V: TRBV5-4; size: .; CDR3: ASSSSPGLAGKSTDTQY
V: TRBV5-1; size: .; CDR3: ASSFGEPYYGYT